The next 16 T cell receptor beta chains were all read from a single sample in a study of cytomegalovirus exposure and HLA in healthy donors. The PCR made use of 60 Vbeta and 13 Jbeta primers. The protocol was immunoSEQ multiplex PCR, while the TCRdb copy is restricted to in-frame clones and leaves out a portion. The sample includes roughly 100,000 clones, 65% seen only once; the top ten take roughly 21%. The specimen was PBMCs. Source of these receptors: a woman aged 45 to 65 in good health and CMV-seropositive.

The chain employs TRBV30 and TRBJ1-5, with TRBD1 matching over 9 bases. The length of the CDR3 is 16 residues. Germline loops: CDR1 GTSNPN, CDR2 SVGIG (reference sequence). Germline trimming cut 1 base from V and 5 bases from J; bases unmatched to any gene: 9. CDR3 amino acids: CAWSGQGTGLHQPQHF. The CDR3 DNA follows: TGTGCCTGGAGTGGCCAGGGGACAGGGCTCCATCAGCCCCAGCATTTT.

This chain connects TRBV6-1 to TRBJ2-1; a possible D gene is TRBD2 (6 bases). The CDR3 sequence is 14 residues long. Germline loops: CDR1 MNHNS, CDR2 SASEGT. Deletions cut 2 bases from V and 10 bases from J, with 15 bases between. The CDR3 region has the DNA TGTGCCAGCAGTGAAAATGGGGAGGCCAGGGAGCAGTTCTTC. Translation gives CASSENGEAREQFF.

The CDR3 reads CASSVEYRGEQFF. The CDR3 DNA reads as TGTGCCAGCAGCGTAGAATATAGGGGTGAGCAGTTCTTC. The rearrangement uses TRBV9 and TRBJ2-1; possibly TRBD1 for D (5 bases). This CDR3 region has 13 residues. Trimming removed 0 bases at V and 9 bases at J, with 10 bases between. CDR1 is SGDLS and CDR2 is YYNGEE in the germline V gene.

CDR3 sequence: CASSLDGGTEAFF. DNA of the CDR3: TGTGCCAGCAGTCTGGACGGGGGCACTGAAGCTTTCTTT. This chain joins TRBV6-5 and TRBJ1-1, with D tentatively TRBD1 (5 bases). The V end lost 5 bases, the J end lost 4 bases, and 11 bases lay between the germline ends. The CDR3 loop spans 13 amino acids. The germline gives CDR1 MNHEY, CDR2 SVGAGI.

This clone was seen a handful of times. The genes are TRBV18 and TRBJ2-1; the D is unclear. This CDR3 spans 13 amino acids. Germline lookup yields CDR1 KGHSH and CDR2 LQKENI. V was shortened by 0 bases and J by 6 bases, with 6 bases between the two germline ends. The CDR3 here is CASSPPSSNEQFF. The CDR3 nucleotides read TGTGCCAGCTCACCACCTTCCAGCAATGAGCAGTTCTTC.

The rearrangement uses TRBV5-3 and TRBJ1-1; 10 bases line up with TRBD1. TRBV5-3 is an ORF; its function is uncertain. There are 20 residues in the CDR3. The ends lost 3 bases at V and 0 bases at J; junction bases unmatched: 17. CDR3 DNA sequence: TGTGCCAGAAGCTCCCAGGTTCGGAGGACAGGGGGACACATGAACACTGAAGCTTTCTTT. Encoded protein: CARSSQVRRTGGHMNTEAFF.

J is TRBJ2-1 and V is TRBV7-9; 14 nucleotides agree with TRBD2. Germline assignment: CDR1 SEHNR and CDR2 FQNEAQ (reference sequence). Trimming cost V 3 bases and J 5 bases; bases outside gene matches: 6. The CDR3 is made up of 17 amino acids. In nucleotides, the CDR3 is TGTGCCAGCAGCTTCCCGACTAGCGGGGGGGCCCACAATGAGCAGTTCTTC. It translates to CASSFPTSGGAHNEQFF.

The chain couples TRBV11-3 to TRBJ2-7; D is perhaps TRBD1 (5 bases). CDR1 and CDR2 (germline): SGHNT, YENEEA. V lost 5 bases and J 1 base, leaving 15 bases between the germline ends. This CDR3 comprises 15 residues. In nucleotides, the CDR3 is TGTGCCAGCAGCCTCGGACATGGGGATTCCTACGAGCAGTACTTC. Its translation: CASSLGHGDSYEQYF.

V gene TRBV7-9 combines with J gene TRBJ1-3; D ambiguous. CDR3 length: 15 residues. Trimming took 5 bases from V and 4 from J, leaving 15 bases between them. Germline V gives CDR1 SEHNR, CDR2 FQNEAQ (reference sequence). For the CDR3, the DNA is TGTGCCAGCAGCCCCAACGAAGGGAGAGGAAACACCATATATTTT. This gives the protein CASSPNEGRGNTIYF.

This chain uses TRBV6-5 with TRBJ1-1; no definite D call. Per germline, CDR1 MNHEY and CDR2 SVGAGI. The V end was cut by 7 bases, the J end by 5 bases, with 17 bases between. The CDR3 has 14 amino acids. CDR3 in amino acids: CASKGGWAGTEAFF. The CDR3 region has the DNA TGTGCCAGCAAAGGAGGGTGGGCGGGAACTGAAGCTTTCTTT.

The genes are TRBV28 and TRBJ1-2; 8 nucleotides line up with TRBD1. V was clipped by 7 bases and J by 5 bases; unmatched bases: 6. The CDR3 has 13 residues. Per the germline V gene, CDR1 is MDHEN and CDR2 is SYDVKM. The CDR3 reads CASNQGAEYGYTF. In nucleotides, the CDR3 is TGTGCCAGCAACCAGGGGGCGGAATATGGCTACACCTTC.

CDR3: CASSPAGSYYEQYF. Here the CDR3 DNA reads TGTGCCAGCAGTCCAGCGGGGTCCTACTACGAGCAGTACTTC. This chain joins TRBV28 and TRBJ2-7; TRBD2 agrees at 7 bases. Germline assignment: CDR1 MDHEN and CDR2 SYDVKM. V lost 5 bases, J lost 3 bases, and 7 bases stayed unmatched. CDR3 length equals 14 residues.

The rearrangement uses TRBV27 and TRBJ1-1, with D perhaps matching TRBD1 (5 bases). This CDR3 has 14 residues. V was pared by 2 bases and J by 0 bases, with 7 bases between. Germline-derived CDR1 and CDR2 are MNHEY and SMNVEV (reference sequence). CDR3 nucleotides: TGTGCCAGCAGTTTAACAGGATTGAACACTGAAGCTTTCTTT. Its protein product is CASSLTGLNTEAFF.

V is TRBV12-5 and J is TRBJ2-2, with 7 bases that match TRBD2. Per germline, CDR1 LGHNT and CDR2 FRNRAP. There are 16 residues in the CDR3. With 0 bases clipped from V and 1 base from J, the junction kept 2 bases outside the gene matches. The CDR3, as DNA: TGTGCTAGTGGTTTGGTTAGCGGGCTGAACACCGGGGAGCTGTTTTTT. It yields the protein CASGLVSGLNTGELFF.

This chain connects TRBV10-3 to TRBJ2-3; D is possibly TRBD2 (5 bases). The V gene's germline CDR1 is ENHRY and CDR2 SYGVKD. This CDR3 contains 17 residues. V was trimmed by 6 bases and J by 5 bases, leaving 24 bases between them. The chain's CDR3 is CAIRTHDSNIEGDTQYF. The CDR3 bases are TGTGCCATCAGAACTCACGACTCAAACATAGAGGGAGATACGCAGTATTTT.

V and J are TRBV6-5 and TRBJ1-1, with D perhaps TRBD1 (6 bases). The CDR3 runs 15 residues. The ends were cut back, 2 bases at V and 7 bases at J, with 17 bases in the middle. Germline assignment: CDR1 MNHEY and CDR2 SVGAGI. The DNA of the CDR3 is TGTGCCAGCAGTTACGAGGGGGGGGGCTTCGATGAAGCTTTCTTT. This encodes CASSYEGGGFDEAFF.